This entry is about one T cell receptor (beta chain). This sample is part of a study of blood T cell repertoires in COVID-19. About the study: The United States, Italy and Spain were the sources of the acute and convalescent COVID-19 samples.

Authors' analysis steps: How many nucleated cells were present was estimated from reference gene primer amplification. TCRdb keeps only in-frame clones here, not all; method: immunoSEQ multiplex PCR. That table gives V, J and clone size, and the DNA gave D and trimming. The sample lists some 71,000 clones, 84% seen once, with approximately 20% in the top ten. The ends were cut back, 4 bases at V and 8 bases at J, with 14 bases in the middle. Germline CDR1 LGHDT, CDR2 YNNKEL (reference sequence). The CDR3 is made up of 14 amino acids. Material for sequencing was peripheral blood. The rearrangement links TRBV3-1 (or the pseudogene TRBV3-2) to TRBJ1-4, with D maybe TRBD1 (6 bases). This TCR was sampled from a woman aged 50 to 65 with acute or convalescent COVID-19. In DNA form, the CDR3 reads TGTGCCAGCAGCCTAGGGGGTCAGAGGGAAAAACTGTTTTTT. Translating it yields CASSLGGQREKLFF.